A selection of T cell receptor beta chains follows, all from one sample in a study of blood T cell repertoires in COVID-19. Clones were sequenced by immunoSEQ multiplex PCR, and TCRdb holds only the in-frame ones, with some missing. Of 210,000 or so clones in the sample, 90% were seen once. Material: peripheral blood. These receptors were collected from a man between 50 and 59 years old with acute or convalescent COVID-19. Each CDR3 is given with its conserved first and last residue. Fields, in order: V gene, J gene, D gene, clone size, CDR3 protein, CDR3 DNA. A D gene is named only where the DNA matches it firmly. The size entry is marked missing in some rows and otherwise reads once, few, many or a size class.

TRBV9	TRBJ2-1	TRBD2	NA	CASSVDRGLALNEQFF	TGTGCCAGCAGCGTAGACCGGGGACTAGCCCTCAATGAGCAGTTCTTC
TRBV10-3	TRBJ2-1	TRBD2	NA	CAIGGVGSYNEQFF	TGTGCCATCGGGGGGGTCGGCTCCTACAATGAGCAGTTCTTC
TRBV6-6	TRBJ1-1	NA	few	CASSWSGGDTEAFF	TGTGCCAGCAGTTGGTCGGGGGGAGACACTGAAGCTTTCTTT
TRBV7-3	TRBJ2-3	TRBD2	NA	CASSPNSGTRTDTQYF	TGTGCCAGCAGCCCAAATAGCGGGACTCGCACAGATACGCAGTATTTT
TRBV13	TRBJ2-1	NA	NA	CASSLRTGAGPYNEQFF	TGTGCCAGCAGCCTCCGGACGGGCGCGGGACCTTACAATGAGCAGTTCTTC
TRBV15	TRBJ2-5	NA	NA	CATRGATRVETQYF	TGTGCCACCAGAGGTGCGACTAGGGTAGAGACCCAGTACTTC
TRBV7-2	TRBJ2-6	TRBD2	NA	CASRLAGGLTGANVLTF	TGTGCCAGCAGACTAGCGGGAGGGCTTACTGGGGCCAACGTCCTGACTTTC
TRBV15	TRBJ1-4	NA	NA	CATSREFFAGHLNEKLFF	TGTGCCACCAGCAGAGAGTTTTTTGCAGGGCACCTGAATGAAAAACTGTTTTTT
TRBV7-8	TRBJ1-6	NA	NA	CASSLGQTNSPLHF	TGTGCCAGCAGCTTAGGACAGACTAATTCACCCCTCCACTTT
TRBV9	TRBJ1-2	TRBD1	NA	CASSVGGQATTGYTF	TGTGCCAGCAGCGTAGGGGGACAGGCCACGACTGGCTACACCTTC
TRBV13	TRBJ1-1	TRBD1	NA	CASSPGQVPMNTEAFF	TGTGCCAGCAGCCCCGGACAGGTACCTATGAACACTGAAGCTTTCTTT
TRBV11-2	TRBJ2-5	TRBD2	NA	CASSLDPSGETQYF	TGTGCCAGCAGCTTAGATCCTAGCGGAGAGACCCAGTACTTC
TRBV28	TRBJ2-6	NA	NA	CASSFEHSGANVLTF	TGTGCCAGCAGTTTCGAGCACTCTGGGGCCAACGTCCTGACTTTC
TRBV7-2	TRBJ2-3	TRBD2	NA	CASSFKTSGGDTQYF	TGTGCCAGCAGCTTCAAAACTAGCGGGGGAGATACGCAGTATTTT
TRBV6-6	TRBJ1-5	TRBD1	NA	CASSPGTGGVGRDQPQHF	TGTGCCAGCAGTCCCGGGACAGGGGGTGTAGGGCGCGATCAGCCCCAGCATTTT
TRBV7-2	TRBJ1-3	NA	NA	CASSLWLDTIYF	TGTGCCAGCAGCTTATGGCTGGACACCATATATTTT